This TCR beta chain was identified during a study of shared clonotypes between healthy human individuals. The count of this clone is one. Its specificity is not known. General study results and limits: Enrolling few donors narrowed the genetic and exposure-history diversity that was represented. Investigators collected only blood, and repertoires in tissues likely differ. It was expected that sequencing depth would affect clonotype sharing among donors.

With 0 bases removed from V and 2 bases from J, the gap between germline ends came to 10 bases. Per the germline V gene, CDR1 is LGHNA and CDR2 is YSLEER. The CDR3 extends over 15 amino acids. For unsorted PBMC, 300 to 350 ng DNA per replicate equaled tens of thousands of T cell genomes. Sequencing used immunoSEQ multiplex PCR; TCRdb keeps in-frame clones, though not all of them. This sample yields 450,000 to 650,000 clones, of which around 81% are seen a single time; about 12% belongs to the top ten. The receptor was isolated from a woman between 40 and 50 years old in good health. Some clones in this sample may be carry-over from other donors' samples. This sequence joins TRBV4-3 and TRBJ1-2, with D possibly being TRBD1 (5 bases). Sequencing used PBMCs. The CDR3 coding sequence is TGCGCCAGCAGCCAAGACAGGGCCTCGAACTATGGCTACACCTTC. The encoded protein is CASSQDRASNYGYTF.